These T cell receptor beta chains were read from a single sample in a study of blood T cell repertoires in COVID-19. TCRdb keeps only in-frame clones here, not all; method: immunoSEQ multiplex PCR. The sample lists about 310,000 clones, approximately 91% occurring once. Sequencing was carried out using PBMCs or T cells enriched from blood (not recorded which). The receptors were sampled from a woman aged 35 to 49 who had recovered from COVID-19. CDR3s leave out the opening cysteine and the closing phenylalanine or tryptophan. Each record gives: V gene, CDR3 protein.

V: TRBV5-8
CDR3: ASSLAFGYDRGHEQY

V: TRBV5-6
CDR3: ASSLDTSNTEAF

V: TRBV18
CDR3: ASSPSIQRGSYEQY

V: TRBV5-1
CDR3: ASSIGDTYEQY

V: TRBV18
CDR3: ASSPGQGSGGYT

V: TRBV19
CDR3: ASTQEGAQPQH

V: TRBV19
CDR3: ATSRTGNEKLF

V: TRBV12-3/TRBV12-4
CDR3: ASSSVRVGEQY

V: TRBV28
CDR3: ASTHPGGAGNEQF

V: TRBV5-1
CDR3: ASSLREGTEAF

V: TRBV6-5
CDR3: ASRPGDRGEKLF

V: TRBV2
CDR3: ASSELRGGGEQF

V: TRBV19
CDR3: ASSVTFQYEQY

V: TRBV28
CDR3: ASSRDRVGNYGYT

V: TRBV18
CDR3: ASSPRGAGSTDTQY

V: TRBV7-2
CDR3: ASSLLQGNYGYT

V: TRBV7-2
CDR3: ASSLAAGEGYEQY

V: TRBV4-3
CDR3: ASSPGLAIIGELF

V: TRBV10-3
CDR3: AISGGVYEQY

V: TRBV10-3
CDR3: AISRTSEQQETQY

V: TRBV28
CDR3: ASKPTGGYNSPLH

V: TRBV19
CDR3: ASSIERGNSPLH

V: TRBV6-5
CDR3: ASPRGGLEDTQY

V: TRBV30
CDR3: AWSSQGNEQF

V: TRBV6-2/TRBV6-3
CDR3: ASSTPGQRSSYT

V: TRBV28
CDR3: ASSFSNRVEAF

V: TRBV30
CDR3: AWGGTGDTYEQY

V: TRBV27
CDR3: ASSSWTSGGSYNEQF

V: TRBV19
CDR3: ASSPWGGTAYEQY

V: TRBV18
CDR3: ASSPGQNNEQF

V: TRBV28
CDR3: ASSPPGDEQF

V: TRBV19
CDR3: ASSEGPHSYEQY

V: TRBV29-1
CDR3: SVGTGESNGYT

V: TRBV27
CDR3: ASSFGQGLGNYGYT

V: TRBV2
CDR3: ASSEDRLISYEQY

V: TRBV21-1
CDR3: ASSSRTGENYGYT

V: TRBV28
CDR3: ASVRTGVTNEKLF

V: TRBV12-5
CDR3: ASGLRGGSTEAF

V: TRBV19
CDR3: ASSLAGGEETQY

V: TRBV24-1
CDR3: ATSDPYSGTGGVETQY

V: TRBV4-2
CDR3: ASSQAFGDIDEKLF

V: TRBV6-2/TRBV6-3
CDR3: ASSLSDLVGIQY

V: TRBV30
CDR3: ASTGRSSSYNSPLH

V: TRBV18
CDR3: ASSPPGTGTVGYT

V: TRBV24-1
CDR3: ATSGSSNQPQH

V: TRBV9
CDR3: ASSSGSGYNEQF